What follows are 32 T cell receptor beta chains derived from one specimen sequenced in a study of T cells after yellow fever vaccination. Each CDR3 protein is one row after TCRdb ran MiXCR on the 5' RACE reads. The data show under 400,000 distinct CDR3 sequences, roughly 11% seen once. Sequencing was performed on PBMCs, taken on the day of the first yellow fever vaccination. Receptor source: a young man who received the YFV17D yellow fever vaccine.

This clonotype was detected a few times. The chain uses TRBV5-1 and TRBJ2-5, with 7 bases identical to TRBD1. The CDR3 has 14 amino acids. The V gene's germline CDR1 is SGHRS and CDR2 YFSETQ. J gave up 5 bases and V 0 bases, and 4 bases lay outside the gene matches. The CDR3 is CASSLGDRVETQYF. In DNA form, the CDR3 reads TGCGCCAGCAGCTTGGGAGACAGGGTGGAGACCCAGTACTTC.

This clonotype was counted once. V gene TRBV10-2 combines with J gene TRBJ2-2, with D possibly TRBD1 on 5 matching bases. Germline V lookup: CDR1 WSHSY, CDR2 SAAADI. V was clipped by 3 bases and J by 4 bases, with 9 bases between them. The CDR3 has 14 amino acids. The CDR3 region has the DNA TGCGCCAGCAGTGAACTAAGGGGCACCGGGGAGCTGTTTTTT. It translates to CASSELRGTGELFF.

V usage is TRBV20-1 and J usage is TRBJ2-5; TRBD2 might be the D (5 bases). V was pared by 3 bases and J by 1 base, with 6 bases between. Looked up from germline, CDR1 is DFQATT and CDR2 is SNEGSKA (reference sequence). This CDR3 has 12 residues. CDR3 coding DNA: TGCAGTGCTAGCGGGGTCCAAGAGACCCAGTACTTC. This encodes CSASGVQETQYF.

The chain links TRBV6-1 to TRBJ1-6; no definite D call. The germline V gene has CDR1 MNHNS and CDR2 SASEGT. The V and J ends lost 6 bases and 3 bases respectively, with 12 bases between them. This CDR3 is built from 15 residues. CDR3 protein: CASRTGQDYNSPLHF. CDR3 DNA: TGTGCCAGCAGAACCGGGCAGGACTATAATTCACCCCTCCACTTT.

This clonotype was found many times. The chain uses TRBV3-1 and TRBJ1-2; D is possibly TRBD1 (5 bases). This CDR3 is built from 15 residues. Germline CDR1 LGHDT, CDR2 YNNKEL (reference sequence). The V end was cut by 0 bases, the J end by 6 bases, with 14 bases between. DNA for the CDR3: TGTGCCAGCAGCCAAGATGGGGGTGCGATGAATGGCTACACCTTC. Translating gives CASSQDGGAMNGYTF.

The V gene is TRBV6-1, the J gene TRBJ1-3; D not resolved. Trimming pared 7 bases from V and 6 bases from J, leaving 16 bases between. This CDR3 comprises 14 residues. Germline CDR1 MNHNS, CDR2 SASEGT. CDR3 bases: TGTGCCAGCACAGCTACGGGGTTCGAAAACACCATATATTTT. Protein sequence: CASTATGFENTIYF.

The chain couples TRBV20-1 to TRBJ2-7, with D unresolved. CDR1 and CDR2 from the germline V gene are DFQATT and SNEGSKA (reference sequence). CDR3 size: 14 residues. The germline V and J ends were trimmed by 5 bases and 8 bases, with 22 bases remaining between them. CDR3 residues: CSAGPITRRGKQYF. As DNA, the CDR3 is TGCAGTGCTGGTCCAATTACAAGACGCGGCAAGCAGTACTTC.

Ten or more counts support this clonotype. The genes are TRBV20-1 and TRBJ2-7; maybe TRBD2 (6 bases). CDR3 size: 13 residues. Germline loops: CDR1 DFQATT, CDR2 SNEGSKA (reference sequence). Between the trimmed V and J ends, which lost 0 bases and 7 bases, there was a span of 13 bases. In DNA, the CDR3 is TGCAGTGCTAGAGATTATGGGACTGGGGAGCAGTACGTC. Protein product: CSARDYGTGEQYV.

The V and J genes are TRBV6-2 or TRBV6-3 and TRBJ2-3; 7 bases match TRBD2. Per germline, CDR1 MNHEY and CDR2 SVGEGT. J gave up 6 bases and V 2 bases, and 11 bases lay outside the gene matches. The CDR3 has 16 amino acids. In nucleotides, the CDR3 is TGTGCCAGCAGTTACGATAGCGGGCTAATAGGGGATACGCAGTATTTT. Translation: CASSYDSGLIGDTQYF.

The DNA for the CDR3 is TGTGCCAGCAGCCCGGGGCGGGTGAGCACAGATACGCAGTATTTT. It encodes CASSPGRVSTDTQYF. V usage is TRBV6-1 and J usage is TRBJ2-3; D tentatively reads TRBD1 or TRBD2 (5 bases each). The CDR3 runs 15 residues. V lost 6 bases and J 0 bases, leaving 13 bases between the germline ends. Germline CDR1 is MNHNS and CDR2 is SASEGT.

V and J are TRBV28 and TRBJ2-7; D is undetermined. Germline lookup yields CDR1 MDHEN and CDR2 SYDVKM. V was clipped by 4 bases and J by 0 bases, with 13 bases between them. The CDR3 covers 15 residues. The CDR3 reads CASSSRTGSSYEQYV. CDR3 DNA: TGTGCCAGCAGTTCCCGGACGGGTAGCTCCTACGAGCAGTACGTC.

There are a few counts of this clonotype. The chain is built from TRBV28 and TRBJ1-1; D is perhaps TRBD1 (6 bases). This CDR3 has 12 residues. From germline, CDR1 is MDHEN and CDR2 SYDVKM. V was pared by 8 bases and J by 3 bases, with 10 bases between. The CDR3 DNA reads as TGTGCCAGCTCCGGGGGGCACACTGAAGCTTTCTTT. This codes for CASSGGHTEAFF. Combining the CDR3 with reference TRBV28 and TRBJ1-1 gives the whole variable domain DVKVTQSSRYLVKRTGEKVFLECVQDMDHENMFWYRQDPGLGLRLIYFSYDVKMKEKGDIPEGYSVSREKKERFSLILESASTNQTSMYLCASSGGHTEAFFGQGTRLTVV.

This clonotype was seen at least ten times. The chain uses TRBV7-2 and TRBJ2-3; 7 nucleotides line up with TRBD2. CDR1 is SGHTA, CDR2 FQGNSA, per germline. The CDR3 has 17 amino acids. Trimming took 5 bases from V and 1 from J; bases not matched to a gene: 12. Written as DNA, the CDR3 is TGTGCCAGCAGCCGGGACTACCCGAGTGGGGGCACAGATACGCAGTATTTT. This sequence encodes CASSRDYPSGGTDTQYF.

V gene TRBV6-5 combines with J gene TRBJ1-1; D gene ambiguous. Germline V lookup: CDR1 MNHEY, CDR2 SVGAGI. The CDR3 contains 13 residues. V was trimmed by 2 bases and J by 7 bases, leaving 11 bases between them. Here the CDR3 reads CASSYNGRYEAFF. The CDR3 bases are TGTGCCAGCAGTTACAACGGACGGTATGAAGCTTTCTTT.

This clonotype was seen a handful of times. The rearrangement links TRBV9 to TRBJ2-7; possibly TRBD1 or TRBD2 for D (5 bases each). There are 14 residues in the CDR3. The V and J ends lost 1 base and 5 bases respectively, with 13 bases between them. Germline CDR1 SGDLS, CDR2 YYNGEE. CDR3 coding DNA: TGTGCCAGCAGCGTATGGGAGAAGGGGAACGAGCAGTACGTC. Protein product: CASSVWEKGNEQYV.

The gene calls are TRBV30 and TRBJ2-3, with D possibly TRBD1 on 6 matching bases. CDR1 and CDR2 (germline): GTSNPN, SVGIG (reference sequence). The CDR3 sequence is 12 residues long. Trimming took off 5 bases at V and 2 bases at J, with 8 bases between the two ends. For the CDR3, the DNA is TGTGCCTGGGGACAGACCACAGATACGCAGTATTTT. Residues: CAWGQTTDTQYF.

This clonotype was found a few times. The rearrangement links TRBV10-3 to TRBJ1-6; TRBD1 matches at 8 bases. Per the germline V gene, CDR1 is ENHRY and CDR2 is SYGVKD. The CDR3 runs to 14 residues. V was clipped by 6 bases and J by 6 bases; unmatched bases: 4. CDR3 loop: CAIRQGAGNSPLHF. CDR3 DNA sequence: TGTGCCATCAGGCAGGGGGCCGGTAATTCACCCCTCCACTTT.

The CDR3 bases are TGTGCCAGCAGCTGGGGGACAGATATGAACACTGAAGCTTTCTTT. Its protein product is CASSWGTDMNTEAFF. The V call is TRBV5-5, the J call TRBJ1-1; 7 positions match TRBD1. Germline trimming cut 3 bases from V and 0 bases from J; bases unmatched to any gene: 5. The CDR3 spans 15 residues. The germline V gene encodes CDR1 SGHKS and CDR2 YYEKEE (reference sequence).

This chain connects TRBV20-1 to TRBJ2-3, with D unclear. CDR3 length: 11 amino acids. CDR1 is DFQATT and CDR2 is SNEGSKA in the germline V gene (reference sequence). V was trimmed by 3 bases and J by 4 bases, leaving 5 bases between them. The CDR3 region has the DNA TGCAGTGCTAGTCTAGCAGATACGCAGTATTTT. It yields the protein CSASLADTQYF.

This chain's CDR3 is CASSWSGGQFF. CDR3 bases: TGTGCCAGCAGTTGGTCGGGCGGCCAGTTCTTC. The genes are TRBV12-3 or TRBV12-4 and TRBJ2-1; unclear D gene. V gave up 4 bases and J gave up 13 bases, with 11 bases separating them. The length of the CDR3 is 11 residues.

This clonotype has a handful of counts. This chain uses TRBV7-9 with TRBJ2-7, with a tentative D call TRBD1 (6 bases). The CDR3 length is 15 residues. The germline V gene has CDR1 SEHNR and CDR2 FQNEAQ (reference sequence). V was shortened by 4 bases and J by 3 bases, with 16 bases between the two germline ends. The CDR3 DNA reads as TGTGCCAGCAGCTCCTCTACAGGGCCCGACTACGAGCAGTACGTC. Translating gives CASSSSTGPDYEQYV.

V is TRBV6-2 or TRBV6-3 and J is TRBJ2-5, with 9 bases identical to TRBD2. The CDR3 totals 17 residues. Germline V lookup: CDR1 MNHEY, CDR2 SVGEGT. The V gene end was trimmed by 6 bases and the J gene end by 0 bases; junction bases not matched to a gene: 11. The DNA of the CDR3 is TGTGCCAGCAGCGAACCGGGACTAGCTATCCACCAAGAGACCCAGTACTTC. Translation gives CASSEPGLAIHQETQYF.

The chain joins TRBV20-1 to TRBJ2-7; D is undetermined. CDR1 is DFQATT and CDR2 is SNEGSKA in the germline V gene (reference sequence). The CDR3 length is 14 residues. V was trimmed by 1 base and J by 7 bases, leaving 17 bases between them. DNA of the CDR3: TGCAGTGCTAGAGTGGTTCGTGGTGCTTGGGAGCAGTACTTC. Its translation is CSARVVRGAWEQYF.

This chain uses TRBV5-1 with TRBJ2-5; 9 nucleotides match TRBD2. There are 16 residues in the CDR3. The germline gives CDR1 SGHRS, CDR2 YFSETQ. V lost 3 bases and J lost 1; bases outside the gene matches: 7. CDR3 nucleotides: TGCGCCAGCAGCTGGCTGGCGGGGGGGCGCCAAGAGACCCAGTACTTC. Residues: CASSWLAGGRQETQYF.

The J gene is TRBJ1-5, the V gene TRBV6-2 or TRBV6-3, with a tentative D call TRBD1 (6 bases). This CDR3 is 12 amino acids long. V was shortened by 9 bases and J by 9 bases, with 15 bases between the two germline ends. Germline CDR1 is MNHEY and CDR2 is SVGEGT. The CDR3 DNA reads as TGTGCCAGTTTGACAGGCCTCGGGCCCCAGCATTTT. It specifies CASLTGLGPQHF.

This clonotype was observed a handful of times. This chain connects TRBV4-3 to TRBJ2-1; D may match TRBD1 or TRBD2 (6 bases each). The CDR3 length is 15 residues. The ends were cut back, 0 bases at V and 3 bases at J, with 9 bases in the middle. Germline V lookup: CDR1 LGHNA, CDR2 YSLEER. This CDR3 is CASSQEGGGYNEQFF. DNA of the CDR3: TGCGCCAGCAGCCAAGAGGGGGGCGGCTACAATGAGCAGTTCTTC.

The sample holds many counts of this clonotype. The CDR3 protein is CATSVDRTGELFF. The CDR3 DNA sequence: TGTGCCACCAGTGTTGACAGAACCGGGGAGCTGTTTTTT. The chain carries TRBV24-1 and TRBJ2-2, with a weak D call TRBD1 (5 bases). Trimming took 5 bases from V and 5 from J, leaving 8 bases between them. The V gene's germline CDR1 is KGHDR and CDR2 SFDVKD. This CDR3 region has 13 residues.

There are many counts of this clonotype. V gene TRBV7-6 combines with J gene TRBJ2-7; no clear D. Per the germline V gene, CDR1 is SGHVS and CDR2 is FNYEAQ. The CDR3 is made up of 15 amino acids. Trimming left V 3 bases short and J 5 bases short, with 17 bases between. This chain's CDR3 is CASSFRKTGWDEQYF. CDR3 coding DNA: TGTGCCAGCAGCTTCAGGAAGACGGGTTGGGACGAGCAGTACTTC.

This clonotype was counted only a few times. The chain employs TRBV2 and TRBJ2-6; D tentatively fits TRBD1 or TRBD2 (5 bases each). V lost 6 bases, J lost 2 bases, and 11 bases lay in between. The CDR3 has 15 residues. Germline V gives CDR1 SNHLY, CDR2 FYNNEI. The CDR3 DNA reads as TGTGCCAGCAGCGTCGAGGGGACTGGGGCCAACGTCCTGACTTTC. This gives the protein CASSVEGTGANVLTF. Full variable domain (rest looked up from reference TRBV2 and TRBJ2-6): EPEVTQTPSHQVTQMGQEVILRCVPISNHLYFYWYRQILGQKVEFLVSFYNNEISEKSEIFDDQFSVERPDGSNFTLKIRSTKLEDSAMYFCASSVEGTGANVLTFGAGSRLTVL.

V gene TRBV20-1 combines with J gene TRBJ2-7; either TRBD1 or TRBD2 may fit D (6 bases each). CDR3 length: 14 amino acids. Per germline, CDR1 DFQATT and CDR2 SNEGSKA (reference sequence). Trimming stripped 3 bases from V and 9 bases from J, with 21 bases between. CDR3: CSASLTPRGRRQYF. As DNA, the CDR3 is TGCAGTGCTAGTCTCACCCCTAGGGGGAGGAGGCAGTACTTC.

The chain has TRBV20-1 and TRBJ2-3; perhaps TRBD1 as D (5 bases). Germline V gene lookup returns CDR1 DFQATT and CDR2 SNEGSKA (reference sequence). The CDR3 extends over 15 amino acids. Between the trimmed V and J ends, which lost 3 bases and 1 base, there was a span of 14 bases. CDR3 sequence reads: CSARFQGLGTDTQYF. In DNA form, the CDR3 reads TGCAGTGCTAGGTTCCAGGGCCTGGGCACAGATACGCAGTATTTT.

This sequence joins TRBV4-3 and TRBJ1-4, with D perhaps matching TRBD1 (5 bases). The CDR3 runs 15 residues. Trimming pared 4 bases from V and 5 bases from J, leaving 14 bases between. CDR1 is LGHNA, CDR2 YSLEER, per germline. This CDR3 reads CASSPAGAENEKLFF. The CDR3 coding sequence is TGCGCCAGCAGCCCGGCCGGGGCAGAAAATGAAAAACTGTTTTTT.